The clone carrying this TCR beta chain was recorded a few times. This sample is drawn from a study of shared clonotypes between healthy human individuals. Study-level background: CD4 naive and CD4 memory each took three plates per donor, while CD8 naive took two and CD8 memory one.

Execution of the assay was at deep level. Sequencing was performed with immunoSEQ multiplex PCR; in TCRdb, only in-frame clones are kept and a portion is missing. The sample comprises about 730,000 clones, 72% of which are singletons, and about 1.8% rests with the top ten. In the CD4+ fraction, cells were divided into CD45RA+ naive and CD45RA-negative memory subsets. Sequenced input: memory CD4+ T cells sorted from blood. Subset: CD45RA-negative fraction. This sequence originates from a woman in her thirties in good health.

CDR3 region: CASSRGLAGAIDTQYF. The CDR3 DNA is TGTGCCAGCAGCCGGGGACTAGCGGGAGCGATAGATACGCAGTATTTT. The rearrangement links TRBV14 to TRBJ2-3, with 14 bases matching TRBD2. This CDR3 has 16 residues. Germline-derived CDR1 and CDR2 are SGHDN and FVKESK. V gave up 4 bases and J gave up 5 bases; unmatched junction bases: 5. Supplemented by reference TRBV14 and TRBJ2-3, the full variable domain reads EAGVTQFPSHSVIEKGQTVTLRCDPISGHDNLYWYRRVMGKEIKFLLHFVKESKQDESGMPNNRFLAERTGGTYSTLKVQPAELEDSGVYFCASSRGLAGAIDTQYFGPGTRLTVL.